This TCR beta chain was recorded in a study of early T cells in non-severe SARS-CoV-2 infection. This clonotype was detected many times. The CDR3 contains 14 residues. Deletions cut 3 bases from V and 3 bases from J, with 10 bases between. CDR1 and CDR2 (germline): SGHTA, FQGNSA. TCRdb called the 5' RACE reads again in MiXCR, with one record for every CDR3 protein. The data hold fewer than 20,000 distinct CDR3 sequences, with under 7.5% observed a single time. The specimen was whole blood. The receptor's source is an adult who was a healthcare worker with PCR-confirmed SARS-CoV-2 infection or an uninfected control (not recorded which). This chain connects TRBV7-2 to TRBJ2-3, with a tentative D call TRBD1 (6 bases). The CDR3 region is CASSLRGTTDTQYF. The CDR3 DNA sequence: TGTGCCAGCAGCTTGAGGGGGACGACAGATACGCAGTATTTT.